Listed here are 31 T cell receptor beta chains from one sample, sequenced in a study of glioma-infiltrating T cells after dendritic cell vaccination (dated by TCRdb to 2016 to 2018). The method behind the library was the immunoSEQ multiplex PCR assay. TCRdb stores this immuneACCESS table with in-frame sequences only. Part of the clones is absent; in the studies checked, under half of the shortfall reflects unresolved V genes, and no reason is known for the rest. Across this sample there are under 130,000 clones, with roughly 81% seen only once. Less than 15% of the sample comes from the top ten. The sequencing here drew on blood, taken before dendritic cell vaccination. The receptors originated from a human donor with glioblastoma.

The chain is built from TRBV11-1 and TRBJ2-1; TRBD2 matches 8 bases. From germline, CDR1 is SGHAT and CDR2 FQDESV (reference sequence). V shed 1 base and J 6 bases; nucleotides not matched to a gene: 5. This CDR3 is 15 amino acids long. The CDR3 coding sequence is TGTGCCAGCAGCTTAGTTGGGCTAGCGGGCAATGAGCAGTTCTTC. It specifies CASSLVGLAGNEQFF.

The chain carries TRBV9 and TRBJ2-1, with 9 nucleotides matching TRBD2. Trimming cost V 0 bases and J 3 bases; bases outside gene matches: 4. This CDR3 comprises 16 residues. Germline assignment: CDR1 SGDLS and CDR2 YYNGEE. In nucleotides, the CDR3 is TGTGCCAGCAGCGTAGCGGGTAGCGGGGGCTACAATGAGCAGTTCTTC. Its translation is CASSVAGSGGYNEQFF.

The chain recombines TRBV6-1 with TRBJ1-6, with 9 bases matching TRBD1. V shed 1 base, J shed 1 base, and the junction held 8 bases outside the gene matches. Germline CDR1 and CDR2: MNHNS and SASEGT. The CDR3 is made up of 19 amino acids. CDR3 sequence reads: CASSEGRWTGESYNSPLHF. The CDR3 nucleotides are TGTGCCAGCAGTGAAGGAAGGTGGACAGGGGAATCCTATAATTCACCCCTCCACTTT.

V usage is TRBV18 and J usage is TRBJ2-7; weak D call: TRBD1 (5 bases). Germline-derived CDR1 and CDR2 are KGHSH and LQKENI. Trimming left V 3 bases short and J 7 bases short, with 13 bases between. CDR3 length equals 13 residues. As DNA, the CDR3 is TGTGCCAGCTCACCCGCAGGGTCGAGAGAGCAGTACTTC. Its protein is CASSPAGSREQYF.

The V call is TRBV4-1, the J call TRBJ2-5; 7 nucleotides align to TRBD1. Germline trimming cut 1 base from V and 2 bases from J; bases unmatched to any gene: 13. This CDR3 has 18 amino acids. CDR1 MGHRA and CDR2 YSYEKL come from the germline V gene. The CDR3 DNA follows: TGCGCCAGCAGCCAAGGCGGCATACAGGGGCCCGCACAAGAGACCCAGTACTTC. Translating gives CASSQGGIQGPAQETQYF.

This clone was seen just once. The V and J genes are TRBV7-2 and TRBJ1-3; D call uncertain. Germline CDR1 SGHTA, CDR2 FQGNSA. This CDR3 region has 18 residues. The V gene lost 5 bases and the J gene lost 1 base, with 21 bases spanning the gap. For the CDR3, the DNA is TGTGCCAGCAGCCTCACATTACGCGCGGGCGCGTCTGGAAACACCATATATTTT. As protein: CASSLTLRAGASGNTIYF.

The chain employs TRBV7-2 and TRBJ2-7; 7 nucleotides match TRBD1. From germline, CDR1 is SGHTA and CDR2 FQGNSA. The ends lost 1 base at V and 1 base at J; junction bases unmatched: 4. This CDR3 is built from 15 residues. This chain's CDR3 is CASSLETGQSYEQYF. The CDR3 DNA reads TGTGCCAGCAGCTTAGAGACGGGACAGTCCTACGAGCAGTACTTC.

This chain uses TRBV7-2 with TRBJ2-7; 10 nucleotides match TRBD1. There are 15 residues in the CDR3. In germline, CDR1 is SGHTA, CDR2 FQGNSA. The V and J ends lost 5 bases and 1 base, in that order; junction bases with no gene match: 5. The CDR3 DNA reads TGTGCCAGCAGCAGGGGACAGGGGTTTTCCTACGAGCAGTACTTC. This translates into CASSRGQGFSYEQYF.

As concerns this clone: At one boundary the junction diverges from the germline segment, which might be a read error. Other nucleotide sequences in the sample specify the same CDR3. The chain has TRBV5-4 and TRBJ1-1, with D hard to call. Germline assignment: CDR1 SGHNT and CDR2 YYREEE (reference sequence). The CDR3 has 14 residues. In DNA form, the CDR3 reads TGTGCCAGTAGCTTTTACGTAGGAGATGGTGAAGCTTTCTTT. Residues: CASSFYVGDGEAFF.

The chain joins TRBV19 to TRBJ1-5; unclear D gene. V shed 5 bases and J shed 3 bases, with 20 bases lying between them. This CDR3 spans 17 amino acids. Germline V gives CDR1 LNHDA, CDR2 SQIVND (reference sequence). The chain's CDR3 is CASSALKWSIDNQPQHF. In nucleotides, the CDR3 is TGTGCCAGTAGTGCCTTGAAATGGAGTATTGACAATCAGCCCCAGCATTTT.

The chain uses TRBV18 and TRBJ1-2; D is undetermined. This CDR3 has 15 residues. Germline-derived CDR1 and CDR2 are KGHSH and LQKENI. The V end lost 4 bases, the J end lost 0 bases, and 12 bases lay between the germline ends. Here the CDR3 DNA reads TGTGCCAGCTCACAGACATCGATAGCTAACTATGGCTACACCTTC. Its translation: CASSQTSIANYGYTF.

The chain links TRBV5-6 to TRBJ2-3, with a possible D match to TRBD2 (6 bases). Trimming removed 4 bases at V and 4 bases at J, with 16 bases between. The CDR3 extends over 15 amino acids. Germline V CDR1 and CDR2: SGHDT, YYEEEE. CDR3 loop: CASSLGTGVPDTQYF. CDR3 bases: TGTGCCAGCAGCCTCGGGACGGGGGTCCCAGATACGCAGTATTTT.

The rearrangement uses TRBV9 and TRBJ2-3; a possible D gene is TRBD2 (6 bases). The CDR3 covers 15 residues. Germline values: CDR1 SGDLS, CDR2 YYNGEE. V lost 2 bases, J lost 2 bases, and 12 bases lay in between. CDR3 sequence: CASSVSGTDTDTQYF. The CDR3 DNA sequence: TGTGCCAGCAGCGTTAGCGGAACAGACACAGATACGCAGTATTTT.

The chain recombines TRBV5-6 with TRBJ2-1; TRBD1 aligns across 11 bases. Germline V gene sequence: CDR1 SGHDT, CDR2 YYEEEE. The J segment lost 4 bases and the V segment lost 3 bases, leaving 3 bases of the junction unmatched. CDR3 length equals 15 residues. DNA of the CDR3: TGTGCCAGCAGCTGGACAGGGGGCCCATACAATGAGCAGTTCTTC. It encodes CASSWTGGPYNEQFF.

V usage is TRBV7-9 and J usage is TRBJ2-1; D remains unclear. Germline CDR1 is SEHNR and CDR2 is FQNEAQ (reference sequence). The CDR3 has 14 residues. Trimming left V 1 base short and J 12 bases short, with 16 bases between. CDR3 sequence: CASSLGNGLGGQFF. In nucleotides, the CDR3 is TGTGCCAGCAGCTTAGGTAACGGCCTCGGCGGGCAGTTCTTC.

V gene TRBV2 combines with J gene TRBJ1-2, with 10 bases matching TRBD1. After removal of 6 bases from V and 1 base from J, the junction contained 8 bases not matched to a gene. Germline V gene data show CDR1 as SNHLY and CDR2 as FYNNEI. This CDR3 has 16 amino acids. The CDR3 loop reads CASRPGTGVLNYGYTF. In DNA, the CDR3 is TGTGCCAGCAGACCCGGGACAGGGGTGCTTAACTATGGCTACACCTTC.

V usage is TRBV5-6 and J usage is TRBJ1-1; unclear D gene. CDR3 size: 18 residues. The V and J ends lost 4 bases and 3 bases respectively, with 25 bases between them. Germline loops: CDR1 SGHDT, CDR2 YYEEEE. The CDR3 bases are TGTGCCAGCAGCGACGAACTGGGGTGGGTAGGAGGAGACACTGAAGCTTTCTTT. Encoded protein: CASSDELGWVGGDTEAFF.

V and J are TRBV20-1 and TRBJ2-7; no reliable D call. Germline V gene lookup returns CDR1 DFQATT and CDR2 SNEGSKA (reference sequence). V dropped 7 bases and J dropped 1 base, with 8 bases sitting between them. The CDR3 runs to 11 residues. The DNA for the CDR3 is TGCAGTGTCGGTGAATCCTACGAGCAGTACTTC. Amino acids: CSVGESYEQYF.

The chain uses TRBV2 and TRBJ1-5; D perhaps matches TRBD1 (6 bases). The CDR3 contains 15 residues. The ends were cut back, 4 bases at V and 0 bases at J, with 10 bases in the middle. Germline values: CDR1 SNHLY, CDR2 FYNNEI. The CDR3 spells CASSGDTPSNQPQHF. Here the CDR3 DNA reads TGTGCCAGCAGTGGGGACACCCCTAGCAATCAGCCCCAGCATTTT.

This clone was observed once. The rearrangement joins TRBV5-4 to TRBJ2-1, with 7 bases aligning to TRBD1. Germline V gives CDR1 SGHNT, CDR2 YYREEE (reference sequence). The CDR3 loop spans 16 amino acids. The trim removed 0 bases at V and 3 bases at J, leaving 6 bases unmatched. CDR3 amino acids: CASSLARTGYYNEQFF. CDR3 sequence (DNA): TGTGCCAGCAGCTTGGCCCGGACAGGTTACTACAATGAGCAGTTCTTC.

This clone was found once. The CDR3 bases are TGTGCCAGCAGTTTTCAGTTCCAAGAGACCCAGTACTTC. Protein sequence: CASSFQFQETQYF. The rearrangement joins TRBV27 to TRBJ2-5; D gene ambiguous. The germline V gene encodes CDR1 MNHEY and CDR2 SMNVEV (reference sequence). This CDR3 contains 13 residues. Trimming stripped 3 bases from V and 1 base from J, with 6 bases between.

The chain joins TRBV7-9 to TRBJ2-7; maybe TRBD1 (6 bases). This CDR3 region has 16 residues. Trimming left V 5 bases short and J 2 bases short, with 19 bases between. Germline V lookup: CDR1 SEHNR, CDR2 FQNEAQ (reference sequence). The DNA for the CDR3 is TGTGCCAGCAGCCTCACCCCCGGGACATTAACCTACGAGCAGTACTTC. It encodes CASSLTPGTLTYEQYF.

The chain has TRBV27 and TRBJ1-4, with 9 bases identical to TRBD1. Trimming took 6 bases from V and 7 from J; bases not matched to a gene: 3. This CDR3 contains 13 residues. Germline CDR1 is MNHEY and CDR2 is SMNVEV (reference sequence). CDR3: CASSDRGSEKLFF. CDR3 nucleotides: TGTGCCAGCAGCGACAGGGGGAGTGAAAAACTGTTTTTT.

J is TRBJ1-3 and V is TRBV25-1; D is unresolved. The CDR3 sequence is 11 residues long. Germline-derived CDR1 and CDR2 are MGHDK and SYGVNS. V was pared by 4 bases and J by 6 bases, with 4 bases between. The CDR3 DNA is TGTGCCAGCAGTGCTTTAAACACCATATATTTT. It is translated as CASSALNTIYF.

CDR3 sequence: CASSVVLDGSGYTF. In DNA, the CDR3 is TGTGCCAGCAGCGTAGTTCTAGATGGATCTGGCTACACCTTC. V gene TRBV9 combines with J gene TRBJ1-2; D not certain. Germline values: CDR1 SGDLS, CDR2 YYNGEE. The V and J ends lost 0 bases and 7 bases respectively, with 13 bases between them. The CDR3 length is 14 residues. Together with reference TRBV9 and TRBJ1-2, the CDR3 gives the full variable domain: DSGVTQTPKHLITATGQRVTLRCSPRSGDLSVYWYQQSLDQGLQFLIQYYNGEERAKGNILERFSAQQFPDLHSELNLSSLELGDSALYFCASSVVLDGSGYTFGSGTRLTVV.

The V call is TRBV21-1, the J call TRBJ1-1; the listed D gene, TRBD1, was not tested against the DNA. TRBV21-1 is an annotated pseudogene. This CDR3 has 15 amino acids. The CDR3 sequence: CASSRYRGRKTEAFF. Written as DNA, the CDR3 is TGTGCCAGCAGCCGTTACAGGGGAAGGAAAACTGAAGCTTTCTTT.

This chain links TRBV10-2 with TRBJ1-2; D ambiguous. V was clipped by 8 bases and J by 8 bases, with 18 bases between them. This CDR3 is 13 amino acids long. From germline, CDR1 is WSHSY and CDR2 SAAADI. The CDR3 region is CASDFEGAGGYTF. The CDR3 DNA reads TGCGCCAGCGACTTCGAGGGCGCGGGGGGCTACACCTTC.

The V call is TRBV12-5, the J call TRBJ1-5; D is undetermined. The germline CDR1 and CDR2 sequences are LGHNT and FRNRAP. The CDR3 sequence is 17 residues long. Trimming left V 1 base short and J 7 bases short, with 20 bases between. Here the CDR3 DNA reads TGTGCTAGTGGTTTGGCCAATTCAGAGGCCCGAGGGCAGCCCCAGCATTTT. Its protein is CASGLANSEARGQPQHF.

This clone appeared many times. J is TRBJ2-7 and V is TRBV21-1; the table's D call of TRBD2 was not tested on the DNA. TRBV21-1 is a documented pseudogene. This CDR3 has 14 residues. The CDR3 sequence is CASSKCSGVLEQYF. CDR3 in DNA: TGTGCCAGCAGCAAATGTAGCGGGGTGCTCGAGCAGTACTTC.

The V and J genes are TRBV4-2 and TRBJ1-1; no definite D call. CDR1 and CDR2 (germline): LGHNA, YNFKEQ. Trimming took 3 bases from V and 1 from J, leaving 9 bases between them. This CDR3 is built from 14 residues. As DNA, the CDR3 is TGTGCCAGCAGCCAGGTCGGGGAGAACACTGAAGCTTTCTTT. Translated, it gives CASSQVGENTEAFF.

There are many counts of this clone. V and J are TRBV7-9 and TRBJ1-2; 8 nucleotides agree with TRBD1. V shed 1 base, J shed 4 bases, and the junction held 5 bases outside the gene matches. The CDR3 is 15 amino acids. CDR1 is SEHNR and CDR2 is FQNEAQ in the germline V gene (reference sequence). Written as DNA, the CDR3 is TGTGCCAGCAGCTTAGTCTCAGGGGGCTTCTATGGCTACACCTTC. As protein: CASSLVSGGFYGYTF.